The 22 T cell receptor beta chains below were found in one sample sequenced in a study of control samples from healthy donors and cancer patients. Here immunoSEQ multiplex PCR was the method, and the copy in TCRdb shows in-frame clones only, minus some. The sample consists of fewer than 50,000 clones, roughly 92% of them appearing once. Sequencing used PBMCs. The receptor set was obtained from a man younger than 40 with colorectal cancer.

The count of this clone is one. The chain has TRBV5-8 and TRBJ2-5; weak D call: TRBD1 (6 bases). The CDR3 is 14 residues long. Germline V gives CDR1 SGHTS, CDR2 YDEGEE. Trimming removed 3 bases from V and 7 bases from J, with 16 bases in between. The CDR3 DNA reads as TGTGCCAGCAGCTCCCCTGACAGGTGGGGGACCCAGTACTTC. Its translation: CASSSPDRWGTQYF.

This chain connects TRBV9 to TRBJ1-3; the D is unclear. CDR3 size: 15 residues. With 2 bases removed from V and 0 bases from J, the gap between germline ends came to 9 bases. The germline V gene encodes CDR1 SGDLS and CDR2 YYNGEE. The CDR3 coding sequence is TGTGCCAGCAGCGTCGACATTCTCTCTGGAAACACCATATATTTT. Its protein is CASSVDILSGNTIYF.

The chain combines TRBV5-1 with TRBJ1-1; 12 bases fit TRBD1. The trim removed 4 bases at V and 4 bases at J, leaving 8 bases unmatched. Germline CDR1 SGHRS, CDR2 YFSETQ. The CDR3 length is 16 residues. CDR3 region: CASSLGTGGAGTEAFF. The DNA for the CDR3 is TGCGCCAGCAGCCTCGGGACAGGGGGCGCAGGCACTGAAGCTTTCTTT.

The genes are TRBV19 and TRBJ2-7; tentatively, D is TRBD2 (6 bases). The V gene lost 6 bases and the J gene lost 2 bases, with 14 bases spanning the gap. The germline CDR1 and CDR2 sequences are LNHDA and SQIVND (reference sequence). This CDR3 has 14 amino acids. Here the CDR3 reads CASSDTGVPYEQYF. For the CDR3, the DNA is TGTGCCAGTAGCGATACGGGGGTACCCTACGAGCAGTACTTC.

The gene calls are TRBV6-1 and TRBJ2-5, with 14 bases fitting TRBD2. The J segment lost 7 bases and the V segment lost 3 bases, leaving 10 bases of the junction unmatched. CDR1 is MNHNS and CDR2 is SASEGT in the germline V gene. This CDR3 is built from 17 residues. Here the CDR3 reads CASSDFSGTSGGRTQYF. CDR3 bases: TGTGCCAGCAGTGACTTTTCCGGGACTAGCGGGGGTAGGACCCAGTACTTC.

The V gene is TRBV28, the J gene TRBJ1-5; the match to TRBD1 covers 10 bases. V gave up 6 bases and J gave up 4 bases; unmatched junction bases: 18. In germline, CDR1 is MDHEN, CDR2 SYDVKM. The CDR3 is 19 residues long. The CDR3 here is CASRDLRDRGPNRNQPQHF. The CDR3 DNA sequence: TGTGCCAGCAGGGATCTCCGGGACAGGGGCCCCAATAGAAATCAGCCCCAGCATTTT.

The genes are TRBV5-6 and TRBJ1-2; 7 bases line up with TRBD1. In germline, CDR1 is SGHDT, CDR2 YYEEEE. Trimming at V came to 3 bases and at J to 2 bases, leaving 1 base not matched to a gene. The CDR3 is made up of 13 amino acids. CDR3 sequence: CASSSTGNYGYTF. The DNA of the CDR3 is TGTGCCAGCAGCTCGACAGGGAACTATGGCTACACCTTC.

CDR3 nucleotide sequence: TGCGCCAGCAGCCAATATGGGCCCCAGGAAGGCGGAAACACCATATATTTT. This gives the protein CASSQYGPQEGGNTIYF. The rearrangement joins TRBV4-1 to TRBJ1-3, with unresolved D. The CDR3 has 17 residues. Germline values: CDR1 MGHRA, CDR2 YSYEKL. The germline V and J ends were trimmed by 2 bases and 4 bases, with 18 bases remaining between them.

The rearrangement uses TRBV9 and TRBJ2-3; the D gene is possibly TRBD1 (5 bases). The CDR3 covers 13 residues. Germline V gene data show CDR1 as SGDLS and CDR2 as YYNGEE. Trimming took off 3 bases at V and 4 bases at J, with 9 bases between the two ends. This chain's CDR3 is CASSGAGSDTQYF. In DNA, the CDR3 is TGTGCCAGCAGCGGAGCAGGGTCAGATACGCAGTATTTT.

V and J are TRBV27 and TRBJ1-6; D not certain. Trimming took 1 base from V and 14 from J, leaving 15 bases between them. In germline, CDR1 is MNHEY, CDR2 SMNVEV (reference sequence). CDR3 size: 14 residues. CDR3 protein: CASSLFGPLEALHF. The CDR3 bases are TGTGCCAGCAGTTTATTCGGACCTCTTGAAGCCCTCCACTTT.

This chain joins TRBV6-4 and TRBJ1-6; D ambiguous. The ends were cut back, 2 bases at V and 6 bases at J, with 8 bases in the middle. The CDR3 runs 14 residues. The germline V gene encodes CDR1 MRHNA and CDR2 SNTAGT. In nucleotides, the CDR3 is TGTGCCAGCAGTGACGAGGGATTTAATTCACCCCTCCACTTT. Translated, it gives CASSDEGFNSPLHF.

The J gene is TRBJ2-7, the V gene TRBV7-2, with D tentatively TRBD1 (5 bases). The CDR3 runs 15 residues. Trimming left V 1 base short and J 3 bases short, with 13 bases between. Germline V gene sequence: CDR1 SGHTA, CDR2 FQGNSA. This CDR3 reads CASSLGGGSDYEQYF. The DNA of the CDR3 is TGTGCCAGCAGCTTAGGGGGCGGTTCCGACTACGAGCAGTACTTC.

The rearrangement links TRBV5-1 to TRBJ2-1; 10 bases are a match to TRBD2. This CDR3 is 16 amino acids long. With V trimmed by 0 bases and J by 4 bases, 4 bases remained unmatched. The germline V gene encodes CDR1 SGHRS and CDR2 YFSETQ. CDR3 sequence: CASSLGSGGLYNEQFF. DNA of the CDR3: TGCGCCAGCAGCTTGGGTAGCGGGGGGTTATACAATGAGCAGTTCTTC.

The chain uses TRBV29-1 and TRBJ1-1, with no clear D. Germline V gives CDR1 SQVTM, CDR2 ANQGSEA. With 1 base removed from V and 4 bases from J, the gap between germline ends came to 10 bases. This CDR3 contains 13 residues. The DNA of the CDR3 is TGCAGCGTTGAAGTTGGCAGATTCACTGAAGCTTTCTTT. As protein: CSVEVGRFTEAFF.

The CDR3 reads CASSLSPGNSWVYEQYV. CDR3 coding DNA: TGTGCCAGCAGCTTGTCGCCAGGCAACTCCTGGGTATACGAGCAGTACGTC. The chain combines TRBV5-6 with TRBJ2-7; no clear D gene. V lost 1 base, J lost 4 bases, and 21 bases lay in between. Germline assignment: CDR1 SGHDT and CDR2 YYEEEE. The CDR3 covers 17 residues.

V is TRBV7-2 and J is TRBJ1-3, with no clear D. This CDR3 spans 15 amino acids. The V and J ends lost 1 base and 2 bases respectively, with 9 bases between them. The germline V gene has CDR1 SGHTA and CDR2 FQGNSA. The CDR3 protein is CASSLEAPTGNTIYF. CDR3 coding DNA: TGTGCCAGCAGCTTAGAGGCCCCAACTGGAAACACCATATATTTT.

This clone was counted a single time. The genes are TRBV9 and TRBJ1-6, with D tentatively TRBD1 (6 bases). Looked up from germline, CDR1 is SGDLS and CDR2 is YYNGEE. Deletions cut 0 bases from V and 5 bases from J, with 18 bases between. The CDR3 consists of 18 residues. For the CDR3, the DNA is TGTGCCAGCAGCGTAGGGGACACCATGTTGGGGCATAATTCACCCCTCCACTTT. This sequence encodes CASSVGDTMLGHNSPLHF.

The chain combines TRBV4-1 with TRBJ1-5, with D uncertain. Germline V gene data show CDR1 as MGHRA and CDR2 as YSYEKL. V lost 4 bases, J lost 5 bases, and 18 bases lay in between. The CDR3 totals 16 residues. CDR3 nucleotide sequence: TGCGCCAGCAGCCTTTGGGAGGGAGGGATTGATCAGCCCCAGCATTTT. This gives the protein CASSLWEGGIDQPQHF.

The chain links TRBV13 to TRBJ1-1, with TRBD1 matching 8 bases. The CDR3 runs to 15 residues. The germline V gene has CDR1 PRHDT and CDR2 FYEKMQ (reference sequence). The V segment lost 3 bases and the J segment 1 base; nucleotides outside the gene matches: 4. The DNA of the CDR3 is TGTGCCAGCAGCTTCGGACAGGGATCGAACACTGAAGCTTTCTTT. Amino acid sequence: CASSFGQGSNTEAFF.

The chain uses TRBV3-1 (or the pseudogene TRBV3-2) and TRBJ1-1; tentative D call: TRBD1 (6 bases). The CDR3 consists of 15 residues. V was shortened by 6 bases and J by 4 bases, with 18 bases between the two germline ends. The V gene's germline CDR1 is LGHDT and CDR2 YNNKEL (reference sequence). CDR3 in DNA: TGTGCCAGCAGACTAAGGGAGGGGGTAGGCACTGAAGCTTTCTTT. Translating gives CASRLREGVGTEAFF.

The CDR3 DNA reads TGCGCCAGCAGTACCCGCAAGGATGAGCAGTTCTTC. Translation gives CASSTRKDEQFF. The chain has TRBV5-1 and TRBJ2-1; the D is unclear. CDR3 length: 12 residues. V lost 5 bases, J lost 8 bases, and 11 bases lay in between. The germline CDR1 and CDR2 sequences are SGHRS and YFSETQ.

The chain recombines TRBV19 with TRBJ2-3; D unclear. V was pared by 4 bases and J by 2 bases, with 10 bases between. The CDR3 extends over 14 amino acids. The germline V gene encodes CDR1 LNHDA and CDR2 SQIVND (reference sequence). As DNA, the CDR3 is TGTGCCAGTAGTAGTCAGTTATCCACAGATACGCAGTATTTT. Amino acid sequence: CASSSQLSTDTQYF.